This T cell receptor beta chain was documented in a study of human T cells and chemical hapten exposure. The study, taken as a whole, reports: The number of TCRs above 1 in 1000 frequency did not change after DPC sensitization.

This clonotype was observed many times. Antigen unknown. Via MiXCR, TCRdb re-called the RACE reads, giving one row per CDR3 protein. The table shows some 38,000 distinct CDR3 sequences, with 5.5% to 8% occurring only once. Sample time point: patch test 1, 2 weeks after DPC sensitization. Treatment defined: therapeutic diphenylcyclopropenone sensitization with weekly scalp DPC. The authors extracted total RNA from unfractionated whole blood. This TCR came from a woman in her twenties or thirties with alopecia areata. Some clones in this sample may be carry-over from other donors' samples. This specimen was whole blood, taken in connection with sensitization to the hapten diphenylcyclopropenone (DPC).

CDR3 in DNA: TGTGCCACCAGTGATTTTAGCGGGTTTGGCTACACCTTC. It codes for CATSDFSGFGYTF. The chain is built from TRBV24-1 and TRBJ1-2; no clear D. CDR3 length: 13 residues. Looked up from germline, CDR1 is KGHDR and CDR2 is SFDVKD. With 1 base removed from V and 7 bases from J, the gap between germline ends came to 9 bases.